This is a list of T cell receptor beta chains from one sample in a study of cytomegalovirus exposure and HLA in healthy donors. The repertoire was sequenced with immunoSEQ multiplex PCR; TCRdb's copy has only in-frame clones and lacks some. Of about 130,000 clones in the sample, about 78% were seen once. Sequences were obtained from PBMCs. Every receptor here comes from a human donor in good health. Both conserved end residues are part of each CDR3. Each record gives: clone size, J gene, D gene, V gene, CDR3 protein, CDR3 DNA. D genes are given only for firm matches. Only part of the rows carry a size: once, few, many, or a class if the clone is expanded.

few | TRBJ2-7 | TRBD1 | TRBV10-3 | CAISEPRDSSYEQYF | TGTGCCATCAGTGAGCCACGGGACAGTTCCTACGAGCAGTACTTC
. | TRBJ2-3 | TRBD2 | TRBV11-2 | CASSLGTAGGTDTQYF | TGTGCCAGCAGCTTAGGGACGGCGGGGGGCACAGATACGCAGTATTTT
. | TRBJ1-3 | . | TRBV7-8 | CASSLGSGSGNTIYF | TGTGCCAGCAGCTTAGGGTCCGGGTCTGGAAACACCATATATTTT
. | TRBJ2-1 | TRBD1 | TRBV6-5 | CASSSNGQGNNEQFF | TGTGCCAGCAGTAGTAATGGACAGGGTAACAATGAGCAGTTCTTC
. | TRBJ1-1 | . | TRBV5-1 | CASSLALDTEAFF | TGCGCCAGCAGCTTGGCTCTAGACACTGAAGCTTTCTTT
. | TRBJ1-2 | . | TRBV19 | CASSMTDYGYTF | TGTGCCAGTAGTATGACAGACTATGGCTACACCTTC
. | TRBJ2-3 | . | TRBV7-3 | CASSPRGAGVLTDTQYF | TGTGCCAGCAGCCCTCGGGGGGCCGGGGTCCTCACAGATACGCAGTATTTT
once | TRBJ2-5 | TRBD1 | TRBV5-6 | CASSQTQGAPETQYF | TGTGCCAGCAGTCAGACACAGGGGGCGCCTGAGACCCAGTACTTC
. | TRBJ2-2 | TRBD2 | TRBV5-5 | CASSLAGGATGELFF | TGTGCCAGCAGCTTGGCGGGAGGGGCCACCGGGGAGCTGTTTTTT
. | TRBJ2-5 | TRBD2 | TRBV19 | CASSTKTSGSETQYF | TGTGCCAGTAGTACAAAGACTAGCGGGAGTGAGACCCAGTACTTC
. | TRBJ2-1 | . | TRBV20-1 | CSATFNEQFF | TGCAGTGCTACATTCAATGAGCAGTTCTTC
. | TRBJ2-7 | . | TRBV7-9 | CASSQTSTYEQYF | TGTGCCAGCAGCCAAACTAGTACCTACGAGCAGTACTTC
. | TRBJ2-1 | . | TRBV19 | CASIIPSGFPQDEQFF | TGTGCCAGTATAATTCCCAGCGGTTTCCCTCAGGATGAGCAGTTCTTC
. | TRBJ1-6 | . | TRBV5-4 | CASSVSYNSPLHF | TGTGCCAGCAGCGTATCCTATAATTCACCCCTCCACTTT
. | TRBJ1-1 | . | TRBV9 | CASNTGQMNTEAFF | TGTGCCAGCAATACTGGGCAGATGAACACTGAAGCTTTCTTT
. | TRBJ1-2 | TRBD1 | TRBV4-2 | CASSQARQGGGYGYTF | TGTGCCAGCAGCCAGGCCCGTCAGGGGGGTGGATATGGCTACACCTTC
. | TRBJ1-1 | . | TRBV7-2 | CASSYTAYTEAFF | TGTGCCAGCAGCTATACAGCTTACACTGAAGCTTTCTTT
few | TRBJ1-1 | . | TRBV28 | CASSSPGGSFF | TGTGCCAGCAGCTCCCCGGGCGGGTCTTTCTTT
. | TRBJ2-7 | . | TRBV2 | CASTRQITSYEQYF | TGTGCCAGCACCCGACAGATTACCTCCTACGAGCAGTACTTC
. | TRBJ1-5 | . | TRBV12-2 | CASRSRTGARNSNQPQHF | TGTGCAAGTCGCTCCAGGACAGGGGCGAGAAATAGCAATCAGCCCCAGCATTTT
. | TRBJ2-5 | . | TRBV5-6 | CASSLGLSISRQETQYF | TGTGCCAGCAGCTTGGGTCTATCGATAAGCCGCCAAGAGACCCAGTACTTC
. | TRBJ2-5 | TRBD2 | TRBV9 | CASSVAVGGGETQYF | TGTGCCAGCAGCGTAGCTGTGGGGGGAGGGGAGACCCAGTACTTC
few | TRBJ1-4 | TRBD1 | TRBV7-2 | CASSSLQGAGEKLFF | TGTGCCAGCAGCTCATTACAGGGGGCTGGGGAAAAACTGTTTTTT
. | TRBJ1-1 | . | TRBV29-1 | CSVSRDGGGTEAFF | TGCAGCGTCAGCAGAGACGGGGGTGGGACTGAAGCTTTCTTT
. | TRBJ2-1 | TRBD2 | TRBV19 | CASSVGTSGANEQFF | TGTGCCAGTAGTGTCGGGACTAGCGGGGCCAATGAGCAGTTCTTC
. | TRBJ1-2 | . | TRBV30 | CAWSGNSFGYTF | TGTGCCTGGAGTGGAAACAGCTTTGGCTACACCTTC
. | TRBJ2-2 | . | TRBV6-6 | CASSLRGLGTGELFF | TGTGCCAGCAGCCTCAGGGGATTGGGCACCGGGGAGCTGTTTTTT
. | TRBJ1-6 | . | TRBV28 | CASSLSLRDANSPLHF | TGTGCCAGCAGTTTATCCCTCAGGGATGCGAATTCACCCCTCCACTTT
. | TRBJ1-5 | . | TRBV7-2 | CASSLYGNQPQHF | TGTGCCAGCAGCTTATACGGGAATCAGCCCCAGCATTTT
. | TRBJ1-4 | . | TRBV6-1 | CAAARGSGNEKLFF | TGTGCCGCCGCCAGAGGGTCGGGGAATGAAAAACTGTTTTTT
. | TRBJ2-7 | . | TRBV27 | CASKRREASISYEQYF | TGTGCCAGCAAGAGGCGAGAGGCTAGCATTTCCTACGAGCAGTACTTC
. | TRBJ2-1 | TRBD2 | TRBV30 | CAWSPISGRRDNEQFF | TGTGCCTGGAGTCCAATTAGCGGGAGACGAGACAATGAGCAGTTCTTC
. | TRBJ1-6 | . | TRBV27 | CASPGLGNSPLHF | TGTGCCAGCCCAGGGTTAGGTAATTCACCCCTCCACTTT
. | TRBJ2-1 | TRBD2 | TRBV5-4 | CASSYPLAGPYNEQFF | TGTGCCAGCAGCTACCCGCTAGCGGGACCCTACAATGAGCAGTTCTTC
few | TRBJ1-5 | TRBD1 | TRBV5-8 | CASSRGGRGRQPQHF | TGTGCCAGCAGCCGGGGGGGCAGGGGGAGGCAGCCCCAGCATTTT
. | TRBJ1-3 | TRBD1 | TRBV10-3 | CAISQTGGTGNTIYF | TGTGCCATCAGTCAAACAGGGGGGACTGGAAACACCATATATTTT
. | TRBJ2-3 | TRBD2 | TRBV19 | CASSLTSGRTEYF | TGTGCCAGTAGTTTGACTAGCGGGAGGACCGAGTATTTT
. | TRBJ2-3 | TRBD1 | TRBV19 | CASSMTGTITDTQYF | TGTGCCAGTAGTATGACAGGGACCATCACAGATACGCAGTATTTT
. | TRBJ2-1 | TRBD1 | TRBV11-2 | CASSYRPDREGRNEQFF | TGTGCCAGCAGCTATAGACCGGACAGGGAAGGGCGGAATGAGCAGTTCTTC
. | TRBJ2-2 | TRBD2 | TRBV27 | CASSTRGSGGPQTGELFF | TGTGCCAGCAGTACCCGGGGTAGCGGGGGTCCCCAAACCGGGGAGCTGTTTTTT
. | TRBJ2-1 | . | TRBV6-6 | CASSFSSDEQFF | TGTGCCAGCAGCTTCTCGTCCGATGAGCAGTTCTTC
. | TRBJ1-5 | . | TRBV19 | CASSHRGGGQHF | TGTGCCAGTAGCCATAGGGGGGGCGGCCAGCATTTT
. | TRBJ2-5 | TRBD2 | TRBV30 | CAWSPGLALQETQYF | TGTGCCTGGAGCCCGGGACTAGCGCTACAAGAGACCCAGTACTTC
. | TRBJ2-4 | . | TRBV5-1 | CASSLTGTSTQNIQYF | TGCGCCAGCAGCTTAACAGGGACCTCAACACAAAACATTCAGTACTTC
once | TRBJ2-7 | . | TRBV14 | CASSQRQVGTYEQYF | TGTGCCAGCAGCCAACGGCAGGTTGGAACCTACGAGCAGTACTTC
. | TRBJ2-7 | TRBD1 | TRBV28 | CASTPRTGLYPYEQYF | TGTGCCAGCACCCCACGGACAGGGTTGTACCCCTACGAGCAGTACTTC